This T cell receptor beta chain was recovered during a study of blood T cell repertoires in COVID-19. For the study at large: Italy, Spain and the United States were the sources of the convalescent and acute COVID-19 samples. PBMCs, B-cell-depleted T cells, or T cells provided the cDNA or gDNA that made up the material.

V was trimmed by 8 bases and J by 9 bases, leaving 20 bases between them. There are 14 residues in the CDR3. Per the germline V gene, CDR1 is SNHLY and CDR2 is FYNNEI. Clones were read by immunoSEQ multiplex PCR, and TCRdb kept only the in-frame ones, dropping some. The data contain approximately 120,000 clones, 80% to 95% of them singletons. The clonotype originates from a man aged 50-59 years with COVID-19, enrolled during active disease. J is TRBJ2-1 and V is TRBV2, with D perhaps TRBD1 (6 bases). What was sequenced was peripheral blood. CDR3 in amino acids: CASGVNRVDGEQFF. In DNA, the CDR3 is TGTGCCAGCGGGGTGAACAGGGTCGACGGTGAGCAGTTCTTC.